Below are 17 T cell receptor beta chains sequenced from a single sample in a study of OX40 agonist ivuxolimab in advanced cancers. Some clones are missing from TCRdb's copy, which holds only in-frame ones; the method was immunoSEQ multiplex PCR. The table includes about 40,000 clones, around 89% detected once. Sequences were derived from CD4+ or CD8+ T cells sorted from blood, sampled in a trial of the OX40 agonist ivuxolimab. The receptors were gathered from an adult with an advanced solid tumor such as melanoma, head and neck, liver or kidney cancer.

The rearrangement uses TRBV19 and TRBJ1-1, with a possible D match to TRBD1 (6 bases). The V and J ends lost 4 bases and 6 bases respectively, with 12 bases between them. The CDR3 loop spans 13 amino acids. CDR1 and CDR2 (germline): LNHDA, SQIVND (reference sequence). The CDR3 DNA reads as TGTGCCAGTAGTAAACAGGGACCCCCTGAAGCTTTCTTT. Translated, it gives CASSKQGPPEAFF.

This chain links TRBV5-1 with TRBJ1-1, with 9 bases fitting TRBD1. This CDR3 region has 15 residues. Germline V gene lookup returns CDR1 SGHRS and CDR2 YFSETQ. J gave up 5 bases and V 5 bases, and 10 bases lay outside the gene matches. The CDR3 reads CASRRGTGNPTEAFF. CDR3 nucleotide sequence: TGCGCCAGCAGAAGAGGGACAGGGAATCCGACTGAAGCTTTCTTT.

V usage is TRBV5-8 and J usage is TRBJ1-2, with D unclear. Trimming left V 3 bases short and J 4 bases short, with 16 bases between. Germline V gives CDR1 SGHTS, CDR2 YDEGEE. CDR3 size: 15 residues. The CDR3 sequence: CASSWGGGPFYGYTF. The CDR3 DNA is TGTGCCAGCAGCTGGGGTGGAGGTCCCTTCTATGGCTACACCTTC.

The chain uses TRBV9 and TRBJ2-2; perhaps TRBD2 as D (6 bases). The CDR3 covers 13 residues. From germline, CDR1 is SGDLS and CDR2 YYNGEE. The V end lost 3 bases, the J end lost 7 bases, and 10 bases lay between the germline ends. CDR3 coding DNA: TGTGCCAGCAGCGCGGGGGTTGTCGGGGAGCTGTTTTTT. Its translation is CASSAGVVGELFF. The variable domain in full, with the rest retrieved from reference TRBV9 and TRBJ2-2, is DSGVTQTPKHLITATGQRVTLRCSPRSGDLSVYWYQQSLDQGLQFLIQYYNGEERAKGNILERFSAQQFPDLHSELNLSSLELGDSALYFCASSAGVVGELFFGEGSRLTVL.

J is TRBJ2-2 and V is TRBV10-3; 12 bases align to TRBD1. The ends lost 6 bases at V and 6 bases at J; junction bases unmatched: 2. Germline V gives CDR1 ENHRY, CDR2 SYGVKD. This CDR3 is built from 14 residues. The CDR3 bases are TGTGCCATCAGGGGGACAGGGGGCCCCGGGGAGCTGTTTTTT. It is translated as CAIRGTGGPGELFF.

The chain carries TRBV2 and TRBJ2-1; 10 bases are a match to TRBD1. This CDR3 is 15 amino acids long. After removal of 7 bases from V and 9 bases from J, the junction contained 12 bases not matched to a gene. Per the germline V gene, CDR1 is SNHLY and CDR2 is FYNNEI. CDR3 residues: CASITTGQGFVEQFF. Here the CDR3 DNA reads TGTGCCAGCATAACGACGGGACAGGGGTTTGTTGAGCAGTTCTTC.

The gene calls are TRBV28 and TRBJ2-1; perhaps TRBD2 as D (5 bases). Trimming left V 0 bases short and J 6 bases short, with 9 bases between. The CDR3 contains 14 residues. Per germline, CDR1 MDHEN and CDR2 SYDVKM. As DNA, the CDR3 is TGTGCCAGCAGTTTATGGCTAGCTGGCAATGAGCAGTTCTTC. Its translation is CASSLWLAGNEQFF.

This chain uses TRBV23-1 with TRBJ1-5; the D is unclear. TRBV23-1 is placed among ORFs of uncertain function. The CDR3 covers 18 residues. V lost 2 bases, J lost 0 bases, and 17 bases lay in between. CDR3: CASSQPGRRQTSNQPQHF. CDR3 in DNA: TGCGCCAGCAGTCAACCTGGGAGGCGCCAGACTAGCAATCAGCCCCAGCATTTT.

The V and J genes are TRBV25-1 and TRBJ2-2; D remains unclear. The V and J ends lost 5 bases and 6 bases respectively, with 7 bases between them. Per the germline V gene, CDR1 is MGHDK and CDR2 is SYGVNS. This CDR3 spans 12 amino acids. The CDR3, as DNA: TGTGCCAGCAGTTTCGCGGCCGGGGAGCTGTTTTTT. It translates to CASSFAAGELFF. The full variable domain, completed using reference TRBV25-1 and TRBJ2-2, is EADIYQTPRYLVIGTGKKITLECSQTMGHDKMYWYQQDPGMELHLIHYSYGVNSTEKGDLSSESTVSRIRTEHFPLTLESARPSHTSQYLCASSFAAGELFFGEGSRLTVL.

To note about this clone: This is likely an artifact of a read error, given a far larger clone one base away. The V gene is TRBV4-1, the J gene TRBJ2-7; TRBD2 matches 12 bases. V shed 4 bases and J 4 bases; nucleotides not matched to a gene: 2. The CDR3 contains 14 residues. Germline V gene sequence: CDR1 MGHRA, CDR2 YSYEKL. CDR3 bases: TGCGCCAGCAGCCCGGGACTAGCGGGTTACGAGCAGTACTTC. Its protein is CASSPGLAGYEQYF.

The chain is built from TRBV30 and TRBJ2-1, with D unresolved. The germline gives CDR1 GTSNPN, CDR2 SVGIG (reference sequence). The CDR3 sequence is 13 residues long. V lost 0 bases and J 6 bases, leaving 9 bases between the germline ends. The CDR3 nucleotides read TGTGCCTGGAGTGTCCTCCCTAGCAATGAGCAGTTCTTC. Its protein is CAWSVLPSNEQFF.

CDR3 DNA: TGTGCCAGCAGTTCCAGCGGGAGTGGTAAATACGAGCAGTACTTC. Translation: CASSSSGSGKYEQYF. V gene TRBV27 combines with J gene TRBJ2-7, with 8 bases that match TRBD2. The germline gives CDR1 MNHEY, CDR2 SMNVEV (reference sequence). V lost 4 bases, J lost 4 bases, and 9 bases stayed unmatched. The CDR3 has 15 residues.

The genes are TRBV19 and TRBJ2-1; TRBD1 aligns across 10 bases. There are 15 residues in the CDR3. Germline CDR1 reads LNHDA; CDR2 reads SQIVND (reference sequence). Trimming took 3 bases from V and 5 from J; bases not matched to a gene: 4. This chain's CDR3 is CASSILDRGDNEQFF. The DNA of the CDR3 is TGTGCCAGTAGTATCTTGGACAGGGGGGACAATGAGCAGTTCTTC.

Regarding this clone: The junction departs from the called germline gene at one end, perhaps through a read error. This chain links TRBV15 with TRBJ2-1; the D is unclear. The CDR3 has 11 residues. CDR1 is LNHNV and CDR2 is YYDKDF in the germline V gene (reference sequence). CDR3 nucleotide sequence: TGTGCCACCAGCGGAGACGACTTGGAGTTCTTC. Its translation: CATSGDDLEFF.

This chain uses TRBV6-5 with TRBJ2-7; 8 bases map to TRBD2. Germline CDR1 is MNHEY and CDR2 is SVGAGI. J was trimmed by 0 bases and V by 0 bases; bases with no gene match: 4. The CDR3 contains 16 residues. CDR3 coding DNA: TGTGCCAGCAGTTACTCGGTTAGCGGGATCTCCTACGAGCAGTACTTC. Its protein product is CASSYSVSGISYEQYF.

The chain employs TRBV7-9 and TRBJ2-1, with 8 bases aligning to TRBD1. The CDR3 totals 14 residues. V shed 5 bases, J shed 7 bases, and the junction held 7 bases outside the gene matches. CDR1 is SEHNR and CDR2 is FQNEAQ in the germline V gene (reference sequence). Written as DNA, the CDR3 is TGTGCCAGCAGCGGAGGACAGGGTAAGAATGAGCAGTTCTTC. Translated, it gives CASSGGQGKNEQFF.

CDR3 sequence: CASSPGTVAYGYTF. CDR3 nucleotide sequence: TGTGCCAGCAGTCCCGGGACAGTGGCGTATGGCTACACCTTC. The chain links TRBV27 to TRBJ1-2; 7 bases are shared with TRBD1. From germline, CDR1 is MNHEY and CDR2 SMNVEV (reference sequence). Trimming cost V 5 bases and J 5 bases; bases outside gene matches: 8. This CDR3 is 14 amino acids long.